This TCR beta chain is drawn from a study of Ad26.COV2.S vaccination and SARS-CoV-2 variants. Generated by immunoSEQ multiplex PCR, the TCRdb table keeps only in-frame clones and is missing some. The data contain more than 300,000 clones, about 86% of them singletons. Findings and limits, study-wide: There was reportedly substantial breadth in spike-specific CD8+ and CD4+ T cell responses after vaccination. Individuals receiving vaccine had higher spike-specific TCR breadth than placebo recipients did. Vaccine and placebo groups showed comparable non-spike TCR breadth.

Comment on this clone: Its target is not known.

CDR3 length equals 17 residues. The treatment here: roughly 18 received Ad26.COV2.S at low or high dose, single or two shots; a few received placebo; per-sample allocation not given. The study sampled participants on day 63 after the first vaccine or placebo injection. The source material was peripheral blood, sampled in a trial of Ad26.COV2.S vaccine versus placebo. The TCR was taken from a person aged 18-60 years who received the Ad26.COV2.S COVID-19 vaccine or a placebo. The rearrangement links TRBV12-1 to TRBJ2-2; the tabulated D call, TRBD2, remains unverified against the DNA. TRBV12-1 is recorded as a pseudogene. As DNA, the CDR3 is TGTGCCAGCAGCCCCCCTAGGCGGGGCCTAAACACCGGGGAGCTGTTTTTT. Its protein is CASSPPRRGLNTGELFF.